This entry is about one T cell receptor beta chain. The antigen remains undetermined. The sample originates from a study of OX40 agonist ivuxolimab in advanced cancers. Across the study: The group had a mean age of about 60 years, ranged from about 23 to 79, and was 80% to 90% male.

Study-wide results and limits: Among the lowest peripheral clonal expansion occurred in 0.1-3.0 mg/kg partial responders. Averaged across samples, CD8+ T cells carried more expanded clones than CD4+ did. Specificity for antigen went undetermined in the expanded peripheral T cells.

V dropped 2 bases and J dropped 2 bases, with 19 bases sitting between them. The CDR3 extends over 17 amino acids. The V gene's germline CDR1 is WSHSY and CDR2 SAAADI. Sequencing was performed with immunoSEQ multiplex PCR; in TCRdb, only in-frame clones are kept and a portion is missing. Among 25,000 or so clones listed, roughly 88% were seen once. This specimen consisted of CD4+ or CD8+ T cells sorted from blood, obtained in a trial of the OX40 agonist ivuxolimab. The receptor's source is an adult with an advanced solid tumor such as melanoma, head and neck, liver or kidney cancer. V usage is TRBV10-2 and J usage is TRBJ2-7; D may be TRBD1 or TRBD2 (6 bases each). The CDR3 nucleotides are TGCGCCAGCAGTGAGGGTGGGGGCGGCGCGGGAACCTACGAGCAGTACTTC. It is translated as CASSEGGGGAGTYEQYF.